The 8 T cell receptor beta chains below all came from one sample that was sequenced in a study of blood T cell repertoires in COVID-19. Measured with immunoSEQ multiplex PCR; TCRdb has only the in-frame clones, and not every one. The profile shows approximately 53,000 clones, 65% to 90% of them singletons. The sequencing input was peripheral blood. These TCRs come from a woman in her sixties with acute or convalescent COVID-19.

V usage is TRBV2 and J usage is TRBJ1-6, with a possible D match to TRBD1 (6 bases). CDR1 and CDR2 from the germline V gene are SNHLY and FYNNEI. This CDR3 spans 14 amino acids. Trimming removed 6 bases at V and 8 bases at J, with 14 bases between. The CDR3 DNA reads as TGTGCCAGCAGGAACAGGGAGGGAGATTCACCCCTCCACTTT. It translates to CASRNREGDSPLHF.

This clone was recorded only once. The chain carries TRBV25-1 and TRBJ1-1; 9 bases are a match to TRBD1. The germline CDR1 and CDR2 sequences are MGHDK and SYGVNS. The V and J ends lost 7 bases and 0 bases, in that order; junction bases with no gene match: 6. This CDR3 region has 15 residues. Here the CDR3 reads CASKKTGGMNTEAFF. CDR3 DNA: TGTGCCAGCAAAAAGACAGGGGGGATGAACACTGAAGCTTTCTTT.

J is TRBJ1-5 and V is TRBV24-1, with D possibly TRBD1 on 5 matching bases. V lost 7 bases and J lost 5, with 14 bases in between. The length of the CDR3 is 14 residues. Germline values: CDR1 KGHDR, CDR2 SFDVKD. CDR3 protein: CATSRASSDQPQHF. CDR3 in DNA: TGTGCCACCAGCAGGGCTTCCTCCGATCAGCCCCAGCATTTT.

The CDR3 nucleotides read TGCGCCGCCGGCCGGGGACTGATGAACACTGAAGCTTTCTTT. It encodes CAAGRGLMNTEAFF. The rearrangement uses TRBV4-1 and TRBJ1-1; D possibly corresponds to TRBD1 (5 bases). Germline CDR1 reads MGHRA; CDR2 reads YSYEKL. The ends were cut back, 11 bases at V and 0 bases at J, with 16 bases in the middle. The CDR3 sequence is 14 residues long.

V usage is TRBV7-9 and J usage is TRBJ1-2; possible D gene TRBD1, 6 bases. This CDR3 has 17 residues. V was trimmed by 1 base and J by 0 bases, leaving 15 bases between them. The germline gives CDR1 SEHNR, CDR2 FQNEAQ (reference sequence). CDR3: CASSLVRWTEANYGYTF. The CDR3 DNA is TGTGCCAGCAGCTTAGTCCGATGGACAGAGGCTAACTATGGCTACACCTTC.

This clone showed up just a few times. This sequence joins TRBV27 and TRBJ2-7, with 8 bases lining up with TRBD1. This CDR3 region has 15 residues. J lost 1 base, V lost 9 bases, and 11 bases had no gene match. CDR1 MNHEY and CDR2 SMNVEV come from the germline V gene (reference sequence). CDR3 sequence: CASSATGGMSYEQYF. The CDR3, as DNA: TGTGCCAGTTCCGCCACAGGGGGAATGTCCTACGAGCAGTACTTC.

The chain recombines TRBV27 with TRBJ2-2; tentatively, D is TRBD1 (6 bases). CDR3 length equals 17 residues. The germline V gene encodes CDR1 MNHEY and CDR2 SMNVEV (reference sequence). Trimming removed 10 bases at V and 1 base at J, with 22 bases between. CDR3 region: CATTGDMDFGNTGELFF. The CDR3 DNA sequence: TGTGCCACCACCGGGGACATGGATTTTGGGAACACCGGGGAGCTGTTTTTT.

This chain connects TRBV9 to TRBJ2-7; the D gene is possibly TRBD2 (6 bases). There are 14 residues in the CDR3. V lost 3 bases to trimming and J lost 2 bases, with 12 bases between them. In germline, CDR1 is SGDLS, CDR2 YYNGEE. The CDR3 nucleotides are TGTGCCAGCAGCGCAGGGACTCGTACCTACGAGCAGTACTTC. Translation gives CASSAGTRTYEQYF.